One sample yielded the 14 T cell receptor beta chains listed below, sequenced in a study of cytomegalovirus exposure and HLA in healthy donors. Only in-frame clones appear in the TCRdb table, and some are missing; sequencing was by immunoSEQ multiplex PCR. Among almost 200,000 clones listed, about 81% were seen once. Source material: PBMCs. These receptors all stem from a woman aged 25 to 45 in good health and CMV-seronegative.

The CDR3 nucleotides read TGTGCCAGCAGCTCCACCGGGACAGGGGCCGGAAACACCATATATTTT. Translation: CASSSTGTGAGNTIYF. The chain joins TRBV27 to TRBJ1-3; 10 bases match TRBD1. The CDR3 spans 16 residues. Unmatched junction bases numbered 9, after V lost 6 bases and J lost 4 bases. Germline CDR1 MNHEY, CDR2 SMNVEV (reference sequence).

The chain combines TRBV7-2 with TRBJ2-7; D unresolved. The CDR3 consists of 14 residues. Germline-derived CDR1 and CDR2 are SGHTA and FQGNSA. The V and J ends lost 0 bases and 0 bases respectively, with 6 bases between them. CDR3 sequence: CASSLAPSSYEQYF. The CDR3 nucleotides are TGTGCCAGCAGCTTAGCCCCGAGCTCCTACGAGCAGTACTTC.

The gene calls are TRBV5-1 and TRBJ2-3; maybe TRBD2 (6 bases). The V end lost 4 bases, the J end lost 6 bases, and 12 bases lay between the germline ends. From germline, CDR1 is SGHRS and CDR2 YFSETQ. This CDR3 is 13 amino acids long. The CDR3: CASSRTGGDTQYF. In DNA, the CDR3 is TGCGCCAGCAGCCGGACTGGAGGGGATACGCAGTATTTT.

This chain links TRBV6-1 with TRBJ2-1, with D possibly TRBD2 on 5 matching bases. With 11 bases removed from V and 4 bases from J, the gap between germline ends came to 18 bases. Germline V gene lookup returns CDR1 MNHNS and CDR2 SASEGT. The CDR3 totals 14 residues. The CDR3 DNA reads TGTGCCGGCTCCGGGGTGGGTAAATACAATGAGCAGTTCTTC. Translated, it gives CAGSGVGKYNEQFF.

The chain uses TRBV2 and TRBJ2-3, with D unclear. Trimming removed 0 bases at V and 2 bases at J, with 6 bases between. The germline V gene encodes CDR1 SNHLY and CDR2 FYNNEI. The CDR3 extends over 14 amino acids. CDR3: CASSEAQVTDTQYF. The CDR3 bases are TGTGCCAGCAGTGAAGCGCAGGTCACAGATACGCAGTATTTT.

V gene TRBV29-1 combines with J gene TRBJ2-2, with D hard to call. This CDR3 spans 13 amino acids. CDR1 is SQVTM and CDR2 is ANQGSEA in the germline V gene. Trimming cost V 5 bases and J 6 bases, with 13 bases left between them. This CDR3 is CSVSGRVSGELFF. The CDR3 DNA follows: TGCAGCGTTTCGGGTCGTGTCTCCGGGGAGCTGTTTTTT.

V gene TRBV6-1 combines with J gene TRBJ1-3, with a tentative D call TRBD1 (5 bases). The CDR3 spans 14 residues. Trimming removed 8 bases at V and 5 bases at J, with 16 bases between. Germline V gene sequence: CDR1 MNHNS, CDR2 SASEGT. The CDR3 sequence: CASGGDPDRNTIYF. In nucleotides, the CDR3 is TGTGCCAGCGGAGGGGACCCCGATAGAAACACCATATATTTT.

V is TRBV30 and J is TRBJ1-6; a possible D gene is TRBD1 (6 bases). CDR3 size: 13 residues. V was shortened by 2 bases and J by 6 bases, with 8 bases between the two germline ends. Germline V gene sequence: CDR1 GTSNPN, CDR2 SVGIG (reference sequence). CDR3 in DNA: TGTGCCTGGAGTCGCAGGGGTAATTCACCCCTCCACTTT. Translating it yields CAWSRRGNSPLHF.

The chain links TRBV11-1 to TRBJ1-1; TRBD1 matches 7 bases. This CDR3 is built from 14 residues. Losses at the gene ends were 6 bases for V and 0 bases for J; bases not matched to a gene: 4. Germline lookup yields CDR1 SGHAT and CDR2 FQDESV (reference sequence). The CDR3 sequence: CASSPTGVNTEAFF. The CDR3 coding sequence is TGTGCCAGCAGTCCCACAGGGGTGAACACTGAAGCTTTCTTT.

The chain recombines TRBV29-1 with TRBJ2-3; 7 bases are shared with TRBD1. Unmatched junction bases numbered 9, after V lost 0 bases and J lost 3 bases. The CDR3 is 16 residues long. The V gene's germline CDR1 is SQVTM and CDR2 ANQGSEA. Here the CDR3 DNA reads TGCAGCGTTGAAGATCTGGGGACAGCGGTTACAGATACGCAGTATTTT. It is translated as CSVEDLGTAVTDTQYF.

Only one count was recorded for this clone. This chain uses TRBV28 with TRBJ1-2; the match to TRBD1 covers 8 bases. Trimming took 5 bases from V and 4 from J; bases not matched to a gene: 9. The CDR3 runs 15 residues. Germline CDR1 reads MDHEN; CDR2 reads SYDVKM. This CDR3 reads CASSLGQERLYGYTF. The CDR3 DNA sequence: TGTGCCAGCAGTCTGGGACAGGAGAGACTCTATGGCTACACCTTC.

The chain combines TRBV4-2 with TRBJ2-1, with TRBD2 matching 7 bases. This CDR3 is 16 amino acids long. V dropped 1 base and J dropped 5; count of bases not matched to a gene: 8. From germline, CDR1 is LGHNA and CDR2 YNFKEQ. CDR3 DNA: TGTGCCAGCAGCCAAGCGGCGGGAGCGACCGACAATGAGCAGTTCTTC. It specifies CASSQAAGATDNEQFF.

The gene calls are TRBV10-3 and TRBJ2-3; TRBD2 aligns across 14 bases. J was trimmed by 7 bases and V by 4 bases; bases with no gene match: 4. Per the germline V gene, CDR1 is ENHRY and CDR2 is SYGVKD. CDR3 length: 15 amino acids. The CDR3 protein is CAISAGTSGGNTQYF. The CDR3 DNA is TGTGCCATCAGTGCCGGGACTAGCGGGGGAAATACGCAGTATTTT.

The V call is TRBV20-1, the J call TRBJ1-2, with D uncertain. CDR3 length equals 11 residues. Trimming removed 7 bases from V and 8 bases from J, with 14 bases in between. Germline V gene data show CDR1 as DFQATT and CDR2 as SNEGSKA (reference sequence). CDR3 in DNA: TGCAGTGTGCCAGGTGGTGGGGGCTACACCTTC. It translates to CSVPGGGGYTF.